This TCR beta chain was sequenced in a study of shared clonotypes between healthy human individuals. Background on the study: CD4 naive cells filled three plates per donor, CD4 memory three, CD8 naive two and CD8 memory one.

Libraries were prepared by immunoSEQ multiplex PCR; TCRdb keeps only in-frame clonotypes and omits some of them. The data show about 960,000 clones, 70% to 85% seen once. V lost 5 bases and J lost 2, with 12 bases in between. The CDR3 totals 14 residues. Germline CDR1 and CDR2: MNHNY and SVGAGI (reference sequence). Sequencing was carried out using memory CD4+ T cells sorted from blood. Subset in this sample: CD45RA-negative fraction. The clonotype was recovered from a man aged 18 to 35 in good health. This rearrangement joins TRBV6-6 to TRBJ2-5; tentatively, D is TRBD2 (5 bases). The CDR3 sequence is CASSTRTSQETQYF. CDR3 sequence (DNA): TGTGCCAGCAGTACCCGGACTTCACAAGAGACCCAGTACTTC.